Presented here are 10 T cell receptor beta chains from one specimen sequenced in a study of PD-L1 blockade in urothelial cancer (TCRdb year 2017). Library construction relied on the immunoSEQ multiplex PCR assay. The source is immuneACCESS, and TCRdb retained only in-frame sequences with V and J called. Part of the clones is not carried over; for the studies checked, unresolved V genes explain less than half of this, and the remainder is unexplained. Counted in this sample were around 110,000 clones; 80% to 90% of them appeared once. Together, the top ten hold roughly 1.8% of the sample. The intended sense of this specimen's time point label: peripheral blood 6 weeks after treatment start. The source material was PBMCs, sampled around atezolizumab (anti-PD-L1) treatment. Receptors originate from a man between 60 and 75 years old with urothelial cancer.

V and J are TRBV19 and TRBJ1-1; D might be TRBD1 (6 bases). The CDR3 loop spans 11 amino acids. V lost 7 bases and J lost 8, with 11 bases in between. Germline loops: CDR1 LNHDA, CDR2 SQIVND (reference sequence). CDR3 nucleotide sequence: TGTGCCAGTAACCTCCAGGGGGAAGCTTTCTTT. Translating gives CASNLQGEAFF.

V gene TRBV13 combines with J gene TRBJ1-2, with D possibly TRBD1 on 6 matching bases. Germline CDR1 PRHDT, CDR2 FYEKMQ (reference sequence). The germline V and J ends were trimmed by 5 bases and 7 bases, with 11 bases remaining between them. The CDR3 spans 12 residues. In DNA form, the CDR3 reads TGTGCCAGCAGCCCCAGGGGATCTGGCTACACCTTC. Protein product: CASSPRGSGYTF.

The chain couples TRBV5-6 to TRBJ2-1, with TRBD2 matching 10 bases. The CDR3 is made up of 15 amino acids. The germline V gene encodes CDR1 SGHDT and CDR2 YYEEEE. J gave up 7 bases and V 4 bases, and 8 bases lay outside the gene matches. CDR3 protein: CASSRSGGEKNEQFF. The CDR3 nucleotides read TGTGCCAGCAGCAGAAGCGGGGGGGAAAAAAATGAGCAGTTCTTC.

This chain connects TRBV11-2 to TRBJ1-2; 8 nucleotides line up with TRBD1. The CDR3 has 13 amino acids. Trimming at V came to 5 bases and at J to 6 bases, leaving 5 bases not matched to a gene. The germline CDR1 and CDR2 sequences are SGHAT and FQNNGV. This chain's CDR3 is CASSPRTGNGYTF. The CDR3 coding sequence is TGTGCCAGCAGCCCTCGGACAGGGAATGGCTACACCTTC.

The gene calls are TRBV6-6 and TRBJ1-1, with 7 bases identical to TRBD1. This CDR3 spans 15 amino acids. Trimming took 2 bases from V and 1 from J; bases not matched to a gene: 4. From germline, CDR1 is MNHNY and CDR2 SVGAGI (reference sequence). The CDR3 coding sequence is TGTGCCAGCAGTTACCCGGGACAGCGGAACACTGAAGCTTTCTTT. Translating gives CASSYPGQRNTEAFF.

The chain couples TRBV5-1 to TRBJ2-5, with TRBD2 matching 9 bases. V trimming: 7 bases; J trimming: 0 bases; junction bases outside the gene matches: 7. The CDR3 is 15 residues long. Germline CDR1 SGHRS, CDR2 YFSETQ. Here the CDR3 reads CASGALAGDQETQYF. DNA for the CDR3: TGCGCCAGCGGGGCGTTAGCGGGGGACCAAGAGACCCAGTACTTC.

V and J are TRBV7-2 and TRBJ1-2; possibly TRBD1 for D (5 bases). Per the germline V gene, CDR1 is SGHTA and CDR2 is FQGNSA. Trimming removed 4 bases from V and 1 base from J, with 13 bases in between. CDR3 length equals 15 residues. CDR3 sequence reads: CASSWGGGSNYGYTF. DNA for the CDR3: TGTGCCAGCAGCTGGGGGGGAGGGAGTAACTATGGCTACACCTTC.

This chain links TRBV10-3 with TRBJ2-7; D perhaps matches TRBD1 (6 bases). Trimming pared 3 bases from V and 1 base from J, leaving 13 bases between. CDR1 is ENHRY, CDR2 SYGVKD, per germline. This CDR3 has 15 amino acids. CDR3 sequence (DNA): TGTGCCATCAGTGATATGATTAGGGGGTCCTACGAGCAGTACTTC. Translated, it gives CAISDMIRGSYEQYF.

The J gene is TRBJ2-5, the V gene TRBV6-6, with no clear D. This CDR3 is 13 amino acids long. V lost 2 bases, J lost 1 base, and 5 bases lay in between. CDR1 is MNHNY and CDR2 is SVGAGI in the germline V gene (reference sequence). CDR3 amino acids: CASSYGGQETQYF. DNA for the CDR3: TGTGCCAGCAGTTACGGCGGCCAAGAGACCCAGTACTTC.

As DNA, the CDR3 is TGTGCCAGCAGTGAAGAAGGATGGGGCTATTACGAGCAGTACTTC. Protein product: CASSEEGWGYYEQYF. The chain links TRBV6-1 to TRBJ2-7; a weak D match, TRBD1 (5 bases). Between the trimmed V and J ends, which lost 1 base and 4 bases, there was a span of 14 bases. The CDR3 covers 15 residues. CDR1 is MNHNS, CDR2 SASEGT, per germline.